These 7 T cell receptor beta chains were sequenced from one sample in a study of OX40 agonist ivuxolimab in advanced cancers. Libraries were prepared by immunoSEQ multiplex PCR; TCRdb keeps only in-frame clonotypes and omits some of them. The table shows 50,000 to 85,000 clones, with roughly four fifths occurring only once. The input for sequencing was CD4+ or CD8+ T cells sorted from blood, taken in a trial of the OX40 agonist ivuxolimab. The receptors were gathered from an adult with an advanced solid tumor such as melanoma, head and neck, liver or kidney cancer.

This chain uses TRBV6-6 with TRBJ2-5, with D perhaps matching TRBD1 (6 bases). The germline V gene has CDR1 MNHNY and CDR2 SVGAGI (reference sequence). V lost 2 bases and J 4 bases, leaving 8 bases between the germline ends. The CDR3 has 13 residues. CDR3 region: CASSYTGPETQYF. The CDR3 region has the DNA TGTGCCAGCAGTTACACAGGGCCAGAGACCCAGTACTTC.

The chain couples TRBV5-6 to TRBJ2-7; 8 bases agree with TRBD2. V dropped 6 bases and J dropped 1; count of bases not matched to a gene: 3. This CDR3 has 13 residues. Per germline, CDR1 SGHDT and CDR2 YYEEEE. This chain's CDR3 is CASNIAGSYEQYF. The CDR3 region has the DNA TGTGCCAGCAATATAGCGGGATCCTACGAGCAGTACTTC.

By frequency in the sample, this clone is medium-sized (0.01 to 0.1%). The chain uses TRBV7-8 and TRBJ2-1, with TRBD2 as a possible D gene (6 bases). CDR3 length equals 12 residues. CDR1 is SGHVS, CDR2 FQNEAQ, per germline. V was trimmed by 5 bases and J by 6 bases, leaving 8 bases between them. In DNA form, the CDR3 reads TGTGCCAGCAGCGAGACTAGCAATGAGCAGTTCTTC. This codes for CASSETSNEQFF.

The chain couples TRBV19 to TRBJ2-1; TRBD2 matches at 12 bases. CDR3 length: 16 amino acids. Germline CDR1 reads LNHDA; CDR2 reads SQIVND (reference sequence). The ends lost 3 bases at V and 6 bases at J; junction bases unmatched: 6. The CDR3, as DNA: TGTGCCAGTAGTATCCAGACTAGCGGGAGTCTCAATGAGCAGTTCTTC. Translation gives CASSIQTSGSLNEQFF.

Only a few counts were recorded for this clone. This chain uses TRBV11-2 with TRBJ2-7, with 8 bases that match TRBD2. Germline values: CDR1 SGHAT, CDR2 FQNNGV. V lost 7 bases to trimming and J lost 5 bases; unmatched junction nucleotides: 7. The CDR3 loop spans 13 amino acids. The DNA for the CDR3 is TGTGCCAGCAATCTAGCGGGTGGAGACGAGCAGTACTTC. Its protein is CASNLAGGDEQYF.

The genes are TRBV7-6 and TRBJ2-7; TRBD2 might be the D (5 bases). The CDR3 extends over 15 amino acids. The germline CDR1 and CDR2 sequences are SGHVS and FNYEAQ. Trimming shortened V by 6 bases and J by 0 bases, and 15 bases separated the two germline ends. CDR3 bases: TGTGCCAGCAGTCCCCGGGCGGGTAGCTCCTACGAGCAGTACTTC. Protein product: CASSPRAGSSYEQYF.

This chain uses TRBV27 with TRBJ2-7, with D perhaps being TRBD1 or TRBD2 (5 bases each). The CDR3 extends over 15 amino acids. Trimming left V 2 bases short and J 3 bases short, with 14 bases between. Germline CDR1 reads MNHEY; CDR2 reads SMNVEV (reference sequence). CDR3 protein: CASSLGGPIGYEQYF. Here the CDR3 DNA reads TGTGCCAGCAGTTTAGGGGGTCCTATCGGCTACGAGCAGTACTTC.